Below, 26 T cell receptor beta chains from the same sample are listed, as sequenced in a study of beta chain features in type 1 diabetes. The study reverse transcribed the entire isolated RNA, so it sequenced expressed TCRB transcripts. Repertoires were generated with immunoSEQ multiplex PCR, while TCRdb's copy carries only in-frame clones and drops some. The sample lists around 240,000 clones, 9.6% occurring once. Sequencing was done on a sample of naive CD4+ T cells from blood. These receptors came from a woman younger than 35 in good health.

This clone was observed a handful of times. This chain links TRBV27 with TRBJ1-6; 9 bases are shared with TRBD1. Germline CDR1 reads MNHEY; CDR2 reads SMNVEV (reference sequence). This CDR3 has 15 amino acids. V dropped 5 bases and J dropped 5; count of bases not matched to a gene: 4. CDR3 nucleotides: TGTGCCAGCAGTATCAGGACAGGGGATAATTCACCCCTCCACTTT. Amino acids: CASSIRTGDNSPLHF.

The rearrangement uses TRBV5-4 and TRBJ2-2, with D hard to call. Germline V lookup: CDR1 SGHNT, CDR2 YYREEE (reference sequence). Trimming pared 0 bases from V and 2 bases from J, leaving 8 bases between. The CDR3 runs 15 residues. The CDR3, as DNA: TGTGCCAGCAGCTTGGGTCACCTAAACACCGGGGAGCTGTTTTTT. It yields the protein CASSLGHLNTGELFF.

This clone has only a few counts. This chain uses TRBV14 with TRBJ2-1; possibly TRBD2 for D (5 bases). The V end was cut by 0 bases, the J end by 9 bases, with 21 bases between. Germline CDR1 SGHDN, CDR2 FVKESK. CDR3 length: 17 amino acids. CDR3 amino acids: CASSQDPASFQAGEQFF. The CDR3 region has the DNA TGTGCCAGCAGCCAAGATCCTGCTAGTTTCCAGGCGGGTGAGCAGTTCTTC. The full variable domain, rest sourced from reference TRBV14 and TRBJ2-1, is EAGVTQFPSHSVIEKGQTVTLRCDPISGHDNLYWYRRVMGKEIKFLLHFVKESKQDESGMPNNRFLAERTGGTYSTLKVQPAELEDSGVYFCASSQDPASFQAGEQFFGPGTRLTVL.

This clone has only a few counts. The V and J genes are TRBV18 and TRBJ1-2; 7 nucleotides match TRBD1. J gave up 7 bases and V 3 bases, and 20 bases lay outside the gene matches. The CDR3 contains 18 residues. CDR1 and CDR2 from the germline V gene are KGHSH and LQKENI. DNA for the CDR3: TGTGCCAGCTCACCGATGGTAGAGGGGGCGATTGGGGGCCTTGGCTACACCTTC. It encodes CASSPMVEGAIGGLGYTF. The whole variable domain, remainder taken from reference TRBV18 and TRBJ1-2, is NAGVMQNPRHLVRRRGQEARLRCSPMKGHSHVYWYRQLPEEGLKFMVYLQKENIIDESGMPKERFSAEFPKEGPSILRIQQVVRGDSAAYFCASSPMVEGAIGGLGYTFGSGTRLTVV.

V gene TRBV14 combines with J gene TRBJ1-3; D gene ambiguous. V lost 5 bases and J lost 2, with 16 bases in between. The CDR3 extends over 16 amino acids. The V gene's germline CDR1 is SGHDN and CDR2 FVKESK. The CDR3 is CASSSILLRAGNTIYF. CDR3 DNA: TGTGCCAGCAGCTCTATTTTGCTACGGGCTGGAAACACCATATATTTT.

V is TRBV19 and J is TRBJ1-2, with D unclear. This CDR3 is 16 amino acids long. V shed 0 bases and J shed 7 bases, with 18 bases lying between them. Germline CDR1 and CDR2: LNHDA and SQIVND (reference sequence). CDR3 residues: CASSIDLPTFSSGYTF. As DNA, the CDR3 is TGTGCCAGTAGTATAGATCTCCCGACCTTCTCTAGTGGCTACACCTTC.

The sample holds a few counts of this clone. The J gene is TRBJ2-6, the V gene TRBV4-2; 8 bases are a match to TRBD1. The CDR3 is 18 amino acids. Germline assignment: CDR1 LGHNA and CDR2 YNFKEQ. V was clipped by 5 bases and J by 0 bases; unmatched bases: 9. The CDR3 region is CASSTPGQAGSGANVLTF. The DNA for the CDR3 is TGTGCCAGCAGCACCCCGGGACAGGCAGGCTCTGGGGCCAACGTCCTGACTTTC.

The sample holds a few counts of this clone. J is TRBJ2-1 and V is TRBV19; D possibly corresponds to TRBD2 (6 bases). The CDR3 totals 11 residues. Germline loops: CDR1 LNHDA, CDR2 SQIVND (reference sequence). Trimming removed 5 bases from V and 8 bases from J, with 7 bases in between. CDR3 sequence: CASSPGDEQFF. As DNA, the CDR3 is TGTGCCAGTAGTCCGGGGGATGAGCAGTTCTTC.

The chain has TRBV28 and TRBJ2-2, with a tentative D call TRBD1 (5 bases). The ends were cut back, 8 bases at V and 3 bases at J, with 16 bases in the middle. This CDR3 contains 15 residues. CDR1 MDHEN and CDR2 SYDVKM come from the germline V gene. The CDR3 spells CASPKNRGDTGELFF. The DNA of the CDR3 is TGTGCCAGCCCTAAAAATAGGGGCGACACCGGGGAGCTGTTTTTT. Together with reference TRBV28 and TRBJ2-2, the CDR3 gives the full variable domain: DVKVTQSSRYLVKRTGEKVFLECVQDMDHENMFWYRQDPGLGLRLIYFSYDVKMKEKGDIPEGYSVSREKKERFSLILESASTNQTSMYLCASPKNRGDTGELFFGEGSRLTVL.

The chain recombines TRBV19 with TRBJ1-4, with 7 positions matching TRBD1. The trim removed 3 bases at V and 8 bases at J, leaving 6 bases unmatched. The CDR3 totals 14 residues. From germline, CDR1 is LNHDA and CDR2 SQIVND (reference sequence). CDR3 nucleotide sequence: TGTGCCAGTAGTATCGCAGGGGGAGGAGAAAAACTGTTTTTT. Protein product: CASSIAGGGEKLFF.

The chain joins TRBV7-6 to TRBJ1-2; 9 nucleotides agree with TRBD1. From germline, CDR1 is SGHVS and CDR2 FNYEAQ. This CDR3 has 17 residues. V shed 5 bases and J 4 bases; nucleotides not matched to a gene: 14. The CDR3 region has the DNA TGTGCCAGCAGCCCTGGGACAGGGAGTCGGCTAGGCTATGGCTACACCTTC. Protein sequence: CASSPGTGSRLGYGYTF.

Remarks on this clone: The same CDR3 is also encoded by other DNA sequences in this sample. V and J are TRBV7-3 and TRBJ2-7, with TRBD2 identical over 7 bases. The CDR3 covers 13 residues. V dropped 5 bases and J dropped 4; count of bases not matched to a gene: 5. Per germline, CDR1 SGHTA and CDR2 FQGTGA. CDR3 in amino acids: CASSATGGYEQYF. In nucleotides, the CDR3 is TGTGCCAGCAGCGCTACGGGAGGTTACGAGCAGTACTTC.

J is TRBJ1-1 and V is TRBV30; D might be TRBD1 (6 bases). Germline values: CDR1 GTSNPN, CDR2 SVGIG (reference sequence). V was shortened by 5 bases and J by 3 bases, with 13 bases between the two germline ends. The CDR3 sequence is 13 residues long. The CDR3 DNA reads as TGTGCCTGGGTCACAGGGTTTTACACTGAAGCTTTCTTT. Translating gives CAWVTGFYTEAFF.

The V gene is TRBV6-1, the J gene TRBJ2-7; TRBD2 aligns across 9 bases. With V trimmed by 7 bases and J by 0 bases, 4 bases remained unmatched. The CDR3 has 14 amino acids. Germline assignment: CDR1 MNHNS and CDR2 SASEGT. The CDR3, as DNA: TGTGCCAGCACGTTGCGGGGGGGCTCCTACGAGCAGTACTTC. It translates to CASTLRGGSYEQYF.

The rearrangement joins TRBV4-2 to TRBJ1-4; 9 bases align to TRBD1. The length of the CDR3 is 18 residues. Trimming removed 1 base from V and 4 bases from J; junction bases left unmatched: 10. CDR1 is LGHNA and CDR2 is YNFKEQ in the germline V gene. CDR3 nucleotide sequence: TGTGCCAGCAGCCAAGGTTCGGGACAGGGTATGGGTAATGAAAAACTGTTTTTT. This encodes CASSQGSGQGMGNEKLFF.

In this sample, this clone turned up a few times. CDR3 residues: CASSYRTSTDTQYF. CDR3 nucleotide sequence: TGCGCCAGCAGTTATAGGACTAGCACAGATACGCAGTATTTT. The chain employs TRBV5-1 and TRBJ2-3; D is perhaps TRBD2 (5 bases). Germline CDR1 reads SGHRS; CDR2 reads YFSETQ. This CDR3 has 14 amino acids. Trimming took 5 bases from V and 0 from J, leaving 10 bases between them.

The chain has TRBV27 and TRBJ2-1; 9 bases are shared with TRBD1. From germline, CDR1 is MNHEY and CDR2 SMNVEV (reference sequence). The CDR3 has 16 residues. The V and J ends lost 4 bases and 6 bases, in that order; junction bases with no gene match: 10. The CDR3 region has the DNA TGTGCCAGCAGTTCATATTCCGGGACAGGGTTCAATGAGCAGTTCTTC. Translating gives CASSSYSGTGFNEQFF.

This chain uses TRBV12-5 with TRBJ2-7; TRBD1 matches 8 bases. The junction had 17 bases not matched to a gene; V was cut back by 4 bases and J by 6 bases. The CDR3 totals 17 residues. The V gene's germline CDR1 is LGHNT and CDR2 FRNRAP. The CDR3: CASGSRGGTGRWSEQYF. The CDR3 DNA follows: TGTGCTAGTGGTTCCCGGGGTGGGACAGGTCGTTGGAGCGAGCAGTACTTC.

The chain recombines TRBV27 with TRBJ1-5; D possibly corresponds to TRBD1 (5 bases). Between the trimmed V and J ends, which lost 2 bases and 5 bases, there was a span of 7 bases. CDR1 is MNHEY, CDR2 SMNVEV, per germline (reference sequence). The CDR3 totals 13 residues. CDR3 in DNA: TGTGCCAGCAGTTTAGTAGGGGATCAGCCCCAGCATTTT. Residues: CASSLVGDQPQHF.

This clone was recorded a few times. The V gene is TRBV10-3, the J gene TRBJ2-5; D may be TRBD1 (6 bases). Trimming shortened V by 11 bases and J by 3 bases, and 16 bases separated the two germline ends. The CDR3 contains 13 residues. CDR1 ENHRY and CDR2 SYGVKD come from the germline V gene. CDR3 loop: CASRRKGEETQYF. The CDR3 DNA is TGTGCCTCGCGGAGGAAGGGGGAAGAGACCCAGTACTTC.

Only a few counts were recorded for this clone. V is TRBV9 and J is TRBJ2-2; TRBD1 agrees at 7 bases. V lost 2 bases to trimming and J lost 6 bases; unmatched junction nucleotides: 4. This CDR3 has 14 residues. Per the germline V gene, CDR1 is SGDLS and CDR2 is YYNGEE. CDR3 coding DNA: TGTGCCAGCAGCGTTACACAGGGGTCCGGGGAGCTGTTTTTT. Translating gives CASSVTQGSGELFF.

The chain is built from TRBV7-3 and TRBJ1-1, with 9 bases aligning to TRBD1. Germline V gene data show CDR1 as SGHTA and CDR2 as FQGTGA. The CDR3 loop spans 15 amino acids. With 5 bases clipped from V and 3 bases from J, the junction kept 7 bases outside the gene matches. CDR3 amino acids: CASSPMGQGDTEAFF. The DNA for the CDR3 is TGTGCCAGCAGCCCGATGGGACAGGGTGACACTGAAGCTTTCTTT.

The table lists this clone with a few counts. J is TRBJ2-3 and V is TRBV10-2; 9 bases are shared with TRBD2. In germline, CDR1 is WSHSY, CDR2 SAAADI. V dropped 6 bases and J dropped 4; count of bases not matched to a gene: 8. CDR3 length equals 15 residues. CDR3 region: CASRDSSGISDTQYF. The CDR3 DNA follows: TGCGCCAGCAGAGACTCTAGCGGGATATCAGATACGCAGTATTTT.

This clone was recorded a few times. In DNA, the CDR3 is TGTGCCAGCAGTTCCGGGGGACAGGGAGGCGAGCAGTACTTC. It codes for CASSSGGQGGEQYF. The rearrangement joins TRBV28 to TRBJ2-7; the match to TRBD1 covers 9 bases. V lost 4 bases, J lost 6 bases, and 7 bases stayed unmatched. The CDR3 consists of 14 residues. Looked up from germline, CDR1 is MDHEN and CDR2 is SYDVKM. The full variable domain, its missing parts supplied by reference TRBV28 and TRBJ2-7, is DVKVTQSSRYLVKRTGEKVFLECVQDMDHENMFWYRQDPGLGLRLIYFSYDVKMKEKGDIPEGYSVSREKKERFSLILESASTNQTSMYLCASSSGGQGGEQYFGPGTRLTVT.

The chain carries TRBV5-1 and TRBJ2-2; D is possibly TRBD1 (6 bases). Germline CDR1 and CDR2: SGHRS and YFSETQ. This CDR3 spans 16 amino acids. Trimming took off 0 bases at V and 3 bases at J, with 12 bases between the two ends. Here the CDR3 DNA reads TGCGCCAGCAGCTTGGCTAATCAGGGGTACACCGGGGAGCTGTTTTTT. Protein product: CASSLANQGYTGELFF.

This clone came up a few times. The CDR3 region has the DNA TGTGCCAGCAGTTACTCCCCGACAGGGTCTAACGAGCAGTACTTC. Amino acids: CASSYSPTGSNEQYF. The chain joins TRBV6-6 to TRBJ2-7; 7 bases agree with TRBD1. The CDR3 length is 15 residues. From germline, CDR1 is MNHNY and CDR2 SVGAGI (reference sequence). V shed 0 bases and J 5 bases; nucleotides not matched to a gene: 7.